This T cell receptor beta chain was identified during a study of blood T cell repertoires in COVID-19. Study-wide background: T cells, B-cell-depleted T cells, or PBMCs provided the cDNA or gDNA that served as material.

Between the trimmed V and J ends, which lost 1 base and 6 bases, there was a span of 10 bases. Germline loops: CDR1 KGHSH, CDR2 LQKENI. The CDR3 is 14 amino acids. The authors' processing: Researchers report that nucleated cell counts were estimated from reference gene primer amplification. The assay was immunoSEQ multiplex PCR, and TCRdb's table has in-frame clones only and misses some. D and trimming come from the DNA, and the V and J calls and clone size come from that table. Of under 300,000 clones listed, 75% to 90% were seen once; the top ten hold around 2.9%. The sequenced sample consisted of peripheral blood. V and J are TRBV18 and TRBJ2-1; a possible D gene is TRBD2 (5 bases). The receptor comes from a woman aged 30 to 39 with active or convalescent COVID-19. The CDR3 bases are TGTGCCAGCTCACCACAAAACGGGGTCAATGAGCAGTTCTTC. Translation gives CASSPQNGVNEQFF.